These 4 T cell receptor beta chains originate from one sample sequenced in a study of T cell responses to AZD1222 COVID-19 vaccine. TCRdb keeps only in-frame clones here, not all; method: immunoSEQ multiplex PCR. The repertoire holds fewer than 70,000 clones, with around nine tenths as singletons. Sample: peripheral blood, taken on day 0 of AZD1222 vaccination. The receptors here all came from an adult in good health.

V and J are TRBV11-2 and TRBJ1-5; D might be TRBD1 (5 bases). Trimming removed 5 bases from V and 5 bases from J, with 10 bases in between. The germline CDR1 and CDR2 sequences are SGHAT and FQNNGV. The CDR3 is 13 amino acids. Here the CDR3 reads CASSLSGDQPQHF. The CDR3, as DNA: TGTGCCAGCAGCCTATCGGGGGATCAGCCCCAGCATTTT.

This sequence joins TRBV3-1 (or the pseudogene TRBV3-2) and TRBJ1-1; D unresolved. The CDR3 totals 14 residues. The germline CDR1 and CDR2 sequences are LGHDT and YNNKEL (reference sequence). The V end was cut by 4 bases, the J end by 0 bases, with 9 bases between. The CDR3: CASSRTPMNTEAFF. Written as DNA, the CDR3 is TGTGCCAGCAGCCGGACGCCGATGAACACTGAAGCTTTCTTT.

J is TRBJ2-2 and V is TRBV7-3; 8 positions match TRBD2. The CDR3 spans 15 residues. Germline V CDR1 and CDR2: SGHTA, FQGTGA. After removal of 5 bases from V and 3 bases from J, the junction contained 5 bases not matched to a gene. DNA of the CDR3: TGTGCCAGCAGCCCCGGGGGGGGGTACACCGGGGAGCTGTTTTTT. Protein sequence: CASSPGGGYTGELFF.

This rearrangement joins TRBV30 to TRBJ1-2; D might be TRBD1 (6 bases). The germline CDR1 and CDR2 sequences are GTSNPN and SVGIG (reference sequence). V shed 0 bases and J shed 5 bases, with 16 bases lying between them. This CDR3 has 15 amino acids. Here the CDR3 DNA reads TGTGCCTGGAGTGTACGACAGGCACTTACTTATGGCTACACCTTC. Amino acids: CAWSVRQALTYGYTF.